These 13 T cell receptor beta chains were sequenced from one sample in a study of response to subunit inactivated influenza vaccine. TCRdb re-called the RT-PCR reads with MiXCR, one entry per CDR3 protein. The data contain about 570,000 distinct CDR3 sequences, approximately 10% of them singletons. The data were also submitted as part of a second study, on T cells expressing NK-cell markers. From that study: UMIs accompanied the 5'RACE template switching by which TCR beta cDNA was made.

Sequencing was performed on PBMCs from blood, taken on the day of vaccination. The origin of the receptors is a man between 45 and 60 years old who received an inactivated influenza vaccine.

The chain joins TRBV12-3 or TRBV12-4 to TRBJ2-3; 8 nucleotides match TRBD2. V lost 6 bases to trimming and J lost 2 bases; unmatched junction nucleotides: 4. The CDR3 contains 14 residues. The CDR3 bases are TGTGCCAGCAGGTTGACTAGCGCCACAGATACGCAGTATTTT. The encoded protein is CASRLTSATDTQYF.

The table lists this clonotype with a few counts. This chain joins TRBV5-1 and TRBJ2-3; 8 positions agree with TRBD2. Germline V gene lookup returns CDR1 SGHRS and CDR2 YFSETQ. This CDR3 contains 16 residues. V trimming: 7 bases; J trimming: 2 bases; junction bases outside the gene matches: 12. The CDR3 region is CASDGGGPPTTDTQYF. The CDR3 DNA sequence: TGCGCCAGCGACGGCGGGGGGCCTCCCACCACAGATACGCAGTATTTT.

J is TRBJ2-1 and V is TRBV5-1; 14 bases fit TRBD2. The germline gives CDR1 SGHRS, CDR2 YFSETQ. The CDR3 spans 17 residues. Trimming removed 3 bases from V and 0 bases from J; junction bases left unmatched: 2. The CDR3, as DNA: TGCGCCAGCAGCTGGGGACTAGCGGGAGTCTCCTACAATGAGCAGTTCTTC. It is translated as CASSWGLAGVSYNEQFF.

Worth noting for this clonotype: At one end, the junction sequence differs from germline, possibly due to a read error. DNA for the CDR3: TGTGCCAGCACCCAACTTAGCGGGGGCGCCTACAATGAGCAGTTCTTC. It is translated as CASTQLSGGAYNEQFF. The genes are TRBV3-1 and TRBJ2-1; TRBD2 matches at 9 bases. CDR1 and CDR2 (germline): LGHDT, YNNKEL (reference sequence). The CDR3 is 16 residues long.

This chain joins TRBV7-6 and TRBJ1-1; D is undetermined. Trimming removed 5 bases from V and 5 bases from J, with 15 bases in between. Germline values: CDR1 SGHVS, CDR2 FNYEAQ. This CDR3 has 14 amino acids. The CDR3 DNA follows: TGTGCCAGCAGCCCCAGATACAGTTCTACTGAAGCTTTCTTT. It specifies CASSPRYSSTEAFF.

This clonotype came up a few times. The genes are TRBV6-5 and TRBJ2-5, with TRBD1 matching over 7 bases. CDR3 length equals 18 residues. Trimming took 2 bases from V and 4 from J; bases not matched to a gene: 16. Germline V gene sequence: CDR1 MNHEY, CDR2 SVGAGI. The CDR3 DNA is TGTGCCAGCAGTTACCAAACCCCGGGACAGAAAAGCGGAGAGACCCAGTACTTC. This sequence encodes CASSYQTPGQKSGETQYF.

The chain has TRBV19 and TRBJ2-2; D gene unclear. The V gene's germline CDR1 is LNHDA and CDR2 SQIVND (reference sequence). This CDR3 has 15 amino acids. The V end lost 6 bases, the J end lost 6 bases, and 17 bases lay between the germline ends. The CDR3 DNA sequence: TGTGCCAGTAGCAAGCCAGTAGTTTTCGCCGGGGAGCTGTTTTTT. It is translated as CASSKPVVFAGELFF. The full variable domain, its missing parts supplied by reference TRBV19 and TRBJ2-2, is DGGITQSPKYLFRKEGQNVTLSCEQNLNHDAMYWYRQDPGQGLRLIYYSQIVNDFQKGDIAEGYSVSREKKESFPLTVTSAQKNPTAFYLCASSKPVVFAGELFFGEGSRLTVL.

CDR3 region: CASSSPGAQYF. DNA of the CDR3: TGTGCCAGCAGCTCCCCAGGGGCCCAGTACTTC. The chain has TRBV7-2 and TRBJ2-5; D may be TRBD1 (6 bases). Per germline, CDR1 SGHTA and CDR2 FQGNSA. V lost 4 bases to trimming and J lost 9 bases, with 9 bases between them. The CDR3 consists of 11 residues.

The V gene is TRBV6-1, the J gene TRBJ2-2; D ambiguous. V gave up 1 base and J gave up 9 bases, with 12 bases separating them. Germline-derived CDR1 and CDR2 are MNHNS and SASEGT. The length of the CDR3 is 14 residues. CDR3 in DNA: TGTGCCAGCAGTGAAGGGGCCCAATTCAGGGAGCTGTTTTTT. Its protein product is CASSEGAQFRELFF.

Ten or more counts support this clonotype. The J gene is TRBJ2-2, the V gene TRBV6-4; D is unclear. This CDR3 comprises 13 residues. Trimming took off 0 bases at V and 6 bases at J, with 5 bases between the two ends. Germline V gene data show CDR1 as MRHNA and CDR2 as SNTAGT. In DNA form, the CDR3 reads TGTGCCAGCAGTGACTCGATTGCCGGGGAGCTGTTTTTT. Translating it yields CASSDSIAGELFF.

This clonotype was observed at least ten times. This chain connects TRBV11-3 to TRBJ1-2; tentative D call: TRBD1 (5 bases). The V gene's germline CDR1 is SGHNT and CDR2 YENEEA. V was shortened by 2 bases and J by 8 bases, with 12 bases between the two germline ends. CDR3 length: 13 amino acids. The CDR3 here is CASSLSRGIGYTF. CDR3 DNA sequence: TGTGCCAGCAGCTTATCGAGGGGAATCGGCTACACCTTC.

This clonotype came up a few times. The chain combines TRBV6-2 or TRBV6-3 with TRBJ2-7, with 7 positions matching TRBD1. The V segment lost 5 bases and the J segment 5 bases; nucleotides outside the gene matches: 6. This CDR3 contains 13 residues. CDR1 and CDR2 (germline): MNHEY, SVGEGT. CDR3 nucleotide sequence: TGTGCCAGCAGTCGACAGGGTTGGAACGAGCAGTACTTC. Amino acid sequence: CASSRQGWNEQYF.

The chain links TRBV28 to TRBJ2-1; the D is unclear. Germline CDR1 reads MDHEN; CDR2 reads SYDVKM. This CDR3 is 12 amino acids long. Trimming took 3 bases from V and 8 from J, leaving 8 bases between them. The CDR3 here is CASSFLSDEQFF. In DNA, the CDR3 is TGTGCCAGCAGTTTCCTCAGCGATGAGCAGTTCTTC.